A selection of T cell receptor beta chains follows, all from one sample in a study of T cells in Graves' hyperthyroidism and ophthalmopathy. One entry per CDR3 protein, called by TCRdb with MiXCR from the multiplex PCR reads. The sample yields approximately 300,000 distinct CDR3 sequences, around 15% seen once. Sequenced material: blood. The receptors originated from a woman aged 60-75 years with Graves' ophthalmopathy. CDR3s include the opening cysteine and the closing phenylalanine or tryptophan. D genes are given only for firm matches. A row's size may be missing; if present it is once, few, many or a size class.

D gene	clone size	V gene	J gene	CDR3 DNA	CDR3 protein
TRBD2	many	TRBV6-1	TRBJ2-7	TGTGCCAGCAGTGATGCACATGCGGGGGTGACGGAGCAGTACTTC	CASSDAHAGVTEQYF
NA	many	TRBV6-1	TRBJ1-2	TGTGCCAGCACTAGGACAGCGAACTATGGCTACACCTTC	CASTRTANYGYTF
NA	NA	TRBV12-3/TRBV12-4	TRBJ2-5	TGTGCCAGCAGTTCACATCACAGGGCTTCCCCCCAAGAGACCCAGTACTTC	CASSSHHRASPQETQYF
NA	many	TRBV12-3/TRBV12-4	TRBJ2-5	TGTGCCAGCAGTCCGAGGGCAGGGCAAGAGACCCAGTACTTC	CASSPRAGQETQYF
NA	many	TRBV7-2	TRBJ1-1	TGTGCCAGCAGCTTATCACGGGGGGGGCTCACTGAAGCTTTCTTT	CASSLSRGGLTEAFF
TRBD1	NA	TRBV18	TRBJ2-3	TGTGCCAGCAGCAGGGGGATGGCAGATACGCAGTATTTT	CASSRGMADTQYF
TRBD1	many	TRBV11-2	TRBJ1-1	TGTGCCAGCAGCTCGTCGACAGGGCGGAGCACTGAAGCTTTCTTT	CASSSSTGRSTEAFF
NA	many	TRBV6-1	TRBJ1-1	TGTGCCAGCAGTGAGTGGGGGACGGTAGGCACTGAAGCTTTCTTT	CASSEWGTVGTEAFF
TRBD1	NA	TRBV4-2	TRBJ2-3	TGTGCCAGCAGCCAAGCCCGACAGGGGGGACCGTATTTT	CASSQARQGGPYF
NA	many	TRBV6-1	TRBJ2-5	TGTGCCAGCAGTCGGACACCAAGGGGGGAGACCCAGTACTTC	CASSRTPRGETQYF
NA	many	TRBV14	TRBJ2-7	TGTGCCAGCAGCCAGCTCGCGTACGAGCAGTACTTC	CASSQLAYEQYF
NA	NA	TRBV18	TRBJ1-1	TGTGCCAGCTCACCTTGGGGGCGACCGAACACTGAAGCTTTCTTT	CASSPWGRPNTEAFF
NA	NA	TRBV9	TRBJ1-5	TGTGCCAGCAGCGTAGCGGGAGCCAATCAGCCCCAGCATTTT	CASSVAGANQPQHF
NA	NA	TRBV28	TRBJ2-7	TGTGCCAGCACCACACAGGGTGGTCTCTCCTACGAGCAGTACTTC	CASTTQGGLSYEQYF
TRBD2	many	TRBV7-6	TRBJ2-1	TGTGCCAGCAGCTTGGGACTAAGGGATGAGCAGTTCTTC	CASSLGLRDEQFF
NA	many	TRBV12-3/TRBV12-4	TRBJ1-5	TGTGCCAGCAGTCGGGGGACCACGGGGAGTCAGCCCCAGCATTTT	CASSRGTTGSQPQHF
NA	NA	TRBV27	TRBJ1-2	TGTGCCAGCAGTTTATCGGGCAGGGCGAACTATAGCTACACCTTC	CASSLSGRANYSYTF
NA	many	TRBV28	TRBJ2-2	TGTGCCAGTTTTACAGGGTTTGTCGGGGAGCTGTTTTTT	CASFTGFVGELFF
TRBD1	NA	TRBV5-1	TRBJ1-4	TGCGCCAGCAGCCTTGAAGGGACAGGGGGTGAAAAACTGTTTTTT	CASSLEGTGGEKLFF
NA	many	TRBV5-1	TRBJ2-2	TGCGCCAGCACGCAAACCTCAGGGAGCACCGGGGAGCTGTTTTTT	CASTQTSGSTGELFF
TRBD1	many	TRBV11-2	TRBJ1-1	TGTGCCAGCAGCTTGTGGGGACAGCCGAACACTGAAGCTTTCTTT	CASSLWGQPNTEAFF
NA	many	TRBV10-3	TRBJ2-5	TGTGCCATCAGCGGAAGGGGGGAAGAGACCCAGTACTTC	CAISGRGEETQYF
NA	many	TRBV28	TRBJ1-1	TGTGCCAGCAGTTTATTTGCAGGGGAGAACACTGAAGCTTTCTTT	CASSLFAGENTEAFF
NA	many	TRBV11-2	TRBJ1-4	TGTGCCAGCAGCTTAACCGCCGGGACGGAAAAACTGTTTTTT	CASSLTAGTEKLFF
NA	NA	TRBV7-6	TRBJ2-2	TGTGCCAGCAGCTTATTTTCGGGATCGAACACCGGGGAGCTGTTTTTT	CASSLFSGSNTGELFF
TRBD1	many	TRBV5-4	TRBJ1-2	TGTGCCAGCAGACCTACAGGGGATGTCTATGGCTACACCTTC	CASRPTGDVYGYTF
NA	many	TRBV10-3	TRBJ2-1	TGTGCCATCAAGGGGGTGGGCAATGAGCAGTTCTTC	CAIKGVGNEQFF
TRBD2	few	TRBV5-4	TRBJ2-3	TGTGCCAGCAGCTTGGAAGGAGCGGGGTACACAGATACGCAGTATTTT	CASSLEGAGYTDTQYF
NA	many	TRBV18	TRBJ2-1	TGTGCCAGCTCGCGCGACAACTACAATGAGCAGTTCTTC	CASSRDNYNEQFF
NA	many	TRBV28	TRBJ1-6	TGTGCCAGCAGCCTGAAGTTGCCACCCCTCCACTTT	CASSLKLPPLHF
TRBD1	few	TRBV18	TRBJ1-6	TGTGCCAGCTCACCATTTGGGACAGATAATTCACCCCTCCACTTT	CASSPFGTDNSPLHF
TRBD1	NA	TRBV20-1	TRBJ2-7	TGCAGTGCTGCCCCAGGGGGTTCTTTTTACGAGCAGTACTTC	CSAAPGGSFYEQYF
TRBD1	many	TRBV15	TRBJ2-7	TGTGCCACCAGCAGGAGCGGGACAGGGCCCTACGAGCAGTACTTC	CATSRSGTGPYEQYF
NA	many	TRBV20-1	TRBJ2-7	TGCAGTGCTAGAGAACCGGGGCAAGGCTACGAGCAGTACTTC	CSAREPGQGYEQYF
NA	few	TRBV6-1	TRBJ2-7	TGTGCCAGCACCAATGCAGAGGGGGTCTACGAGCAGTACTTC	CASTNAEGVYEQYF
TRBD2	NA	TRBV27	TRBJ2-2	TGTGCCAGCAGGGGTAGCGGGAGGTCCGGGGAGCTGTTTTTT	CASRGSGRSGELFF
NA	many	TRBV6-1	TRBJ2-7	TGTGCCAGCAGTTATAACCAGGAGAGCTACGAGCAGTACTTC	CASSYNQESYEQYF
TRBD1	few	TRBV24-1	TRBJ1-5	TGTGCCACCAGTGACGGGACAGGCTTCAATCAGCCCCAGCATTTT	CATSDGTGFNQPQHF
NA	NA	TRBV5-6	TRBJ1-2	TGTGCCAGCAGCTTGGGGCCAGGAGAAGCTAACTATGGCTACACCTTC	CASSLGPGEANYGYTF
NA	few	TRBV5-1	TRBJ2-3	TGCGCCAGCAGCTTGTTGCAGGCGACAGATACGCAGTATTTT	CASSLLQATDTQYF
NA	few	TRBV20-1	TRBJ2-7	TGCAGTGCTAGGATTAATGAAATCTCCTACGAGCAGTACTTC	CSARINEISYEQYF
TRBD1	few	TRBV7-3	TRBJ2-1	TGTGCCAGCAGCCGGGACAGGGGGGGCAATGAGCAGTTCTTC	CASSRDRGGNEQFF